This T cell receptor (beta chain) was sequenced during a study of metastatic and nonmetastatic thyroid tumors. Turning to the study itself: Malignant thyroid and benign thyroid patients provided blood and tumor or nodule tissue whose repertoires were compared.

Through MiXCR, TCRdb re-clonotyped the PCR reads. Here the sample spans roughly 81,000 clones, 8% to 9.5% being singletons. V gave up 4 bases and J gave up 7 bases, with 14 bases separating them. The germline gives CDR1 MGHDK, CDR2 SYGVNS. CDR3 length equals 14 residues. Before thyroid surgery, none of the patients had received any treatment. This clone has at least ten counts. Sequencing input: blood. This chain joins TRBV25-1 and TRBJ1-5; D may be TRBD1 (6 bases). The sequence derives from a female donor with papillary thyroid cancer or a benign thyroid nodule (not recorded which). Some clones in this sample may be carry-over from other donors' samples. CDR3 sequence reads: CASSVTGMGQPQHF. CDR3 coding DNA: TGTGCCAGCAGTGTTACAGGGATGGGACAGCCCCAGCATTTT.